The rows below give T cell receptor beta chains drawn from one sample of a study of cytomegalovirus exposure and HLA in healthy donors. TCRdb's table, derived via immunoSEQ multiplex PCR, lists solely in-frame clones and lacks some. This table holds some 110,000 clones, 81% found once. The sequenced sample was PBMCs. All receptors derive from a woman younger than 45 in good health and CMV-seronegative. Both conserved end residues are part of each CDR3. A D gene is named only where the DNA matches it firmly. Size is stated for part of the rows, as once, few or many counts, or as a class when the clone is expanded.

V gene: TRBV28
clone size: NA
D gene: TRBD1
CDR3 protein: CASSFPGQGGYEQYF

V gene: TRBV19
clone size: once
D gene: NA
CDR3 protein: CASSPTSLQGNEQFF

V gene: TRBV19
clone size: NA
D gene: NA
CDR3 protein: CASSIGAENYGYTF

V gene: TRBV11-1
clone size: NA
D gene: TRBD1
CDR3 protein: CASSLRTGNYGYTF

V gene: TRBV18
clone size: NA
D gene: NA
CDR3 protein: CASSREAETQYF

V gene: TRBV10-2
clone size: NA
D gene: NA
CDR3 protein: CASSEFGVEGQPQHF

V gene: TRBV14
clone size: NA
D gene: NA
CDR3 protein: CASSQVTYNEQFF

V gene: TRBV5-1
clone size: NA
D gene: NA
CDR3 protein: CAGSSNQETQYF

V gene: TRBV30
clone size: NA
D gene: NA
CDR3 protein: CAWSSGGRGGYTF

V gene: TRBV5-4
clone size: NA
D gene: TRBD1
CDR3 protein: CASTLGGAQGAETQYF

V gene: TRBV15
clone size: NA
D gene: NA
CDR3 protein: CATSRDLAFEQFF

V gene: TRBV28
clone size: NA
D gene: NA
CDR3 protein: CASRGLNQPQHF

V gene: TRBV15
clone size: NA
D gene: TRBD2
CDR3 protein: CATSSGRALAKNIQYF

V gene: TRBV7-3
clone size: NA
D gene: TRBD2
CDR3 protein: CASSSLAGGDTQYF

V gene: TRBV7-8
clone size: NA
D gene: TRBD2
CDR3 protein: CASSPPTSGQETQYF

V gene: TRBV4-1
clone size: NA
D gene: NA
CDR3 protein: CASSQLQKQYF

V gene: TRBV5-1
clone size: NA
D gene: TRBD1
CDR3 protein: CASSPGQGAYEQYF

V gene: TRBV7-9
clone size: NA
D gene: TRBD1
CDR3 protein: CASSGPPTGRNTGELFF

V gene: TRBV7-2
clone size: NA
D gene: NA
CDR3 protein: CASSPQGGFQETQYF

V gene: TRBV11-2
clone size: once
D gene: NA
CDR3 protein: CASSHYEQYF

V gene: TRBV6-1
clone size: NA
D gene: NA
CDR3 protein: CASSSGSLGQETQYF

V gene: TRBV6-5
clone size: few
D gene: TRBD1
CDR3 protein: CASSPPGQTPEAFF

V gene: TRBV30
clone size: NA
D gene: NA
CDR3 protein: CAWSDGASGPQHF

V gene: TRBV25-1
clone size: once
D gene: NA
CDR3 protein: CASSEARFLSPLHF

V gene: TRBV28
clone size: NA
D gene: TRBD1
CDR3 protein: CASSSLPGQGTPTTNEKLFF

V gene: TRBV2
clone size: NA
D gene: NA
CDR3 protein: CASRARGGNEKLFF

V gene: TRBV5-1
clone size: NA
D gene: NA
CDR3 protein: CASSPGTPGNTIYF

V gene: TRBV18
clone size: few
D gene: NA
CDR3 protein: CASSPPRLTEGYEQYF

V gene: TRBV5-1
clone size: NA
D gene: TRBD1
CDR3 protein: CASSIPRQGTGTGELFF

V gene: TRBV7-2
clone size: NA
D gene: TRBD2
CDR3 protein: CASSLVAGIYEQYF

V gene: TRBV12-5
clone size: NA
D gene: NA
CDR3 protein: CAFPGETQYF

V gene: TRBV5-4
clone size: NA
D gene: TRBD1
CDR3 protein: CASSLDRAGELFF

V gene: TRBV13
clone size: few
D gene: TRBD2
CDR3 protein: CASSRRREGGTDTQYF

V gene: TRBV10-3
clone size: NA
D gene: TRBD1
CDR3 protein: CAISANRGRVDEQYF

V gene: TRBV5-1
clone size: few
D gene: TRBD2
CDR3 protein: CASSLGSGNYEQYF

V gene: TRBV4-1
clone size: NA
D gene: NA
CDR3 protein: CASSQAPFPEDGYTF

V gene: TRBV30
clone size: once
D gene: NA
CDR3 protein: CAWRNGPHQPQHF

V gene: TRBV28
clone size: few
D gene: NA
CDR3 protein: CASNYRKETQYF

V gene: TRBV18
clone size: NA
D gene: NA
CDR3 protein: CASSPRQRAEAFF

V gene: TRBV2
clone size: NA
D gene: TRBD1
CDR3 protein: CASDPQGAENYGYTF

V gene: TRBV19
clone size: once
D gene: NA
CDR3 protein: CASQLPNQPQHF

V gene: TRBV5-1
clone size: few
D gene: NA
CDR3 protein: CASSLARAGNEKLFF

V gene: TRBV27
clone size: NA
D gene: TRBD2
CDR3 protein: CASSSSTSSNEQFF

V gene: TRBV7-2
clone size: NA
D gene: NA
CDR3 protein: CASSLLSGRPDTQYF

V gene: TRBV29-1
clone size: NA
D gene: NA
CDR3 protein: CSAGGGVGDEQYF

V gene: TRBV7-2
clone size: NA
D gene: NA
CDR3 protein: CASSLVTGDNQPQHF

V gene: TRBV19
clone size: NA
D gene: NA
CDR3 protein: CASSRQASTDTQYF

V gene: TRBV19
clone size: NA
D gene: NA
CDR3 protein: CASSIDGGRTEAFF

V gene: TRBV7-2
clone size: once
D gene: NA
CDR3 protein: CASSSQLANEQFF

V gene: TRBV28
clone size: NA
D gene: TRBD2
CDR3 protein: CASSLPLGLAGETQYF

V gene: TRBV27
clone size: NA
D gene: NA
CDR3 protein: CASSSGGASYTF

V gene: TRBV5-1
clone size: NA
D gene: NA
CDR3 protein: CASSPGLDNSPLHF

V gene: TRBV9
clone size: few
D gene: NA
CDR3 protein: CASSLQVSGGGYTF

V gene: TRBV28
clone size: NA
D gene: TRBD2
CDR3 protein: CASSFPLQRENTDTQYF

V gene: TRBV6-1
clone size: NA
D gene: NA
CDR3 protein: CASSVSIQNTEAFF

V gene: TRBV5-1
clone size: few
D gene: NA
CDR3 protein: CASRGAGANVLTF

V gene: TRBV5-6
clone size: NA
D gene: NA
CDR3 protein: CASSQSYNEQFF

V gene: TRBV27
clone size: few
D gene: TRBD1
CDR3 protein: CASRSGTGDYNEQFF

V gene: TRBV6-6
clone size: NA
D gene: TRBD2
CDR3 protein: CASSYVQRESGDTQYF

V gene: TRBV6-5
clone size: few
D gene: TRBD1
CDR3 protein: CASSYVGQGPETQYF